The 25 T cell receptor beta chains below all came from one sample that was sequenced in a study of CD8+CD57+ T cells in acquired aplastic anemia. Researchers used genomic DNA as the template to profile TCR beta VDJ and CDR3. TCRdb passed the reads through MiXCR, listing each CDR3 protein once. The sample includes about 160,000 distinct CDR3 sequences, around half of them seen just once. The patients chosen for sequencing had shown expansion of CD8+CD57+ cells (detected by flow cytometry). Material: sorted CD4+, CD8+, or CD8+CD57+ T cells (not recorded which) from PBMCs. The receptors originated from a human donor with aplastic anemia.

This clonotype was seen a handful of times. This chain joins TRBV6-5 and TRBJ2-5; 9 bases are shared with TRBD2. Germline V gives CDR1 MNHEY, CDR2 SVGAGI. The CDR3 is made up of 17 amino acids. Unmatched junction bases numbered 9, after V lost 2 bases and J lost 2 bases. As DNA, the CDR3 is TGTGCCAGCAGTTACGGCGGGGGACTAGCATGGCAAGAGACCCAGTACTTC. Protein: CASSYGGGLAWQETQYF.

This clonotype was seen at least ten times. The V call is TRBV20-1, the J call TRBJ2-3; D gene ambiguous. Trimming shortened V by 6 bases and J by 2 bases, and 3 bases separated the two germline ends. The CDR3 is made up of 10 amino acids. Germline CDR1 DFQATT, CDR2 SNEGSKA (reference sequence). CDR3 amino acids: CSALTDTQYF. CDR3 in DNA: TGCAGTGCCCTCACAGATACGCAGTATTTT.

There are many counts of this clonotype. The V and J genes are TRBV19 and TRBJ1-2; 7 bases fit TRBD1. This CDR3 contains 14 residues. The trim removed 6 bases at V and 8 bases at J, leaving 12 bases unmatched. The germline V gene encodes CDR1 LNHDA and CDR2 SQIVND (reference sequence). The CDR3 nucleotides read TGTGCCAGTAGCCTAACGCAGGGGGTCGGGGGCTACACCTTC. Translating it yields CASSLTQGVGGYTF.

This clonotype has at least ten counts. The chain carries TRBV20-1 and TRBJ2-1; 10 nucleotides line up with TRBD2. With V trimmed by 3 bases and J by 5 bases, 19 bases remained unmatched. CDR1 DFQATT and CDR2 SNEGSKA come from the germline V gene (reference sequence). This CDR3 comprises 19 residues. The CDR3 loop reads CSARGDPGLAIGQHNEQFF. In DNA, the CDR3 is TGCAGTGCTAGGGGGGATCCGGGACTAGCGATAGGTCAACACAATGAGCAGTTCTTC.

This clonotype was seen ten or more times. The chain has TRBV29-1 and TRBJ2-3; 8 bases align to TRBD2. V shed 7 bases, J shed 3 bases, and the junction held 15 bases outside the gene matches. This CDR3 has 16 residues. CDR1 is SQVTM, CDR2 ANQGSEA, per germline. Here the CDR3 reads CSALGLAGQKTDTQYF. Written as DNA, the CDR3 is TGCAGCGCCCTAGGGCTAGCGGGCCAGAAGACAGATACGCAGTATTTT.

This clonotype was counted a few times. V is TRBV15 and J is TRBJ2-7; tentatively, D is TRBD1 (5 bases). V was shortened by 0 bases and J by 4 bases, with 16 bases between the two germline ends. The CDR3 is 16 amino acids. Germline V lookup: CDR1 LNHNV, CDR2 YYDKDF (reference sequence). CDR3 DNA: TGTGCCACCAGCAGAGACCGAGGACCCTCAGGGTACGAGCAGTACTTC. Its translation is CATSRDRGPSGYEQYF.

This clonotype turned up a few times. V usage is TRBV9 and J usage is TRBJ2-5, with D perhaps matching TRBD1 (6 bases). Germline V gives CDR1 SGDLS, CDR2 YYNGEE. The CDR3 loop spans 15 amino acids. V lost 2 bases and J lost 0, with 11 bases in between. The CDR3 region is CASSVRQAHQETQYF. In DNA, the CDR3 is TGTGCCAGCAGCGTTAGACAGGCCCACCAAGAGACCCAGTACTTC.

The rearrangement joins TRBV27 to TRBJ2-1, with a tentative D call TRBD2 (6 bases). Germline V gene data show CDR1 as MNHEY and CDR2 as SMNVEV (reference sequence). This CDR3 has 15 residues. Trimming cost V 5 bases and J 0 bases, with 11 bases left between them. The CDR3 DNA reads as TGTGCCAGCAGTCGCGGGGTTAGCTCCTACAATGAGCAGTTCTTC. It yields the protein CASSRGVSSYNEQFF.

This clonotype was counted ten times or more. The genes are TRBV5-1 and TRBJ2-3; 9 positions match TRBD1. V lost 3 bases, J lost 2 bases, and 7 bases stayed unmatched. The germline gives CDR1 SGHRS, CDR2 YFSETQ. The CDR3 sequence is 16 residues long. The CDR3 region has the DNA TGCGCCAGCAGCTCAAACCGGGACAGGGCCACAGATACGCAGTATTTT. It specifies CASSSNRDRATDTQYF.

The chain carries TRBV20-1 and TRBJ1-5; 7 bases map to TRBD1. The CDR3 covers 15 residues. Germline V gene lookup returns CDR1 DFQATT and CDR2 SNEGSKA (reference sequence). V lost 0 bases, J lost 7 bases, and 9 bases stayed unmatched. CDR3 sequence reads: CSARDPVTGRQPQHF. The CDR3 nucleotides are TGCAGTGCTAGAGATCCGGTGACAGGGAGACAGCCCCAGCATTTT.

The CDR3 here is CSVPNLWRGSYEQYF. CDR3 DNA: TGCAGTGTCCCGAACCTCTGGCGGGGATCCTACGAGCAGTACTTC. The chain joins TRBV20-1 to TRBJ2-7; D might be TRBD2 (6 bases). The CDR3 extends over 15 amino acids. V was pared by 7 bases and J by 1 base, with 20 bases between. The V gene's germline CDR1 is DFQATT and CDR2 SNEGSKA (reference sequence).

This clonotype was detected many times. V usage is TRBV29-1 and J usage is TRBJ2-3; 9 positions agree with TRBD1. This CDR3 has 15 amino acids. J was trimmed by 3 bases and V by 1 base; bases with no gene match: 5. Germline lookup yields CDR1 SQVTM and CDR2 ANQGSEA. The CDR3 loop reads CSVEAPDRGTDTQYF. The CDR3 coding sequence is TGCAGCGTTGAAGCTCCGGACAGGGGAACAGATACGCAGTATTTT.

This clonotype came up a few times. The rearrangement joins TRBV5-4 to TRBJ2-3; 15 bases agree with TRBD2. The trim removed 3 bases at V and 5 bases at J, leaving 4 bases unmatched. Germline V lookup: CDR1 SGHNT, CDR2 YYREEE (reference sequence). The CDR3 spans 16 residues. In nucleotides, the CDR3 is TGTGCCAGCAGCTCAGGACTAGCGGGAGGGGGAGATACGCAGTATTTT. Translated: CASSSGLAGGGDTQYF.

Concerning this clonotype itself: This sequence may be a read error, since a much larger clone differs from it by one base. This rearrangement joins TRBV20-1 to TRBJ1-2; no firm D call. This CDR3 is built from 13 residues. CDR1 is DFQATT and CDR2 is SNEGSKA in the germline V gene (reference sequence). Here the CDR3 DNA reads TGCAGTGCTAGAGACGGGCCAGATCCTGGCCACACCTTC. This codes for CSARDGPDPGHTF.

This clonotype was recorded at least ten times. This sequence joins TRBV7-2 and TRBJ2-2, with TRBD1 matching 8 bases. Trimming removed 5 bases from V and 1 base from J; junction bases left unmatched: 6. CDR1 SGHTA and CDR2 FQGNSA come from the germline V gene. The CDR3 spans 16 residues. The CDR3 sequence is CASSAQGAQNTGELFF. Written as DNA, the CDR3 is TGTGCCAGCAGCGCGCAGGGGGCGCAGAACACCGGGGAGCTGTTTTTT.

Note on this clonotype: This may arise from a read error, as a much more abundant clone is one base away. This rearrangement joins TRBV4-3 to TRBJ2-2; D is undetermined. Germline loops: CDR1 LGHNA, CDR2 YSLEER. CDR3 length: 16 residues. The V gene lost 1 base and the J gene lost 1 base, with 10 bases spanning the gap. The CDR3 region is CASSQGAALNTGELFF. CDR3 DNA sequence: TGCGCCAGCAGCCAAGGTGCGGCCCTGAACACCGGGGAGCTGTTTTTT.

The rearrangement links TRBV29-1 to TRBJ2-1; 9 nucleotides match TRBD1. Germline lookup yields CDR1 SQVTM and CDR2 ANQGSEA. The J segment lost 6 bases and the V segment lost 8 bases, leaving 8 bases of the junction unmatched. The CDR3 consists of 13 residues. The CDR3, as DNA: TGCAGCCACCGGGGACAGGGACTCAATGAGCAGTTCTTC. Its protein is CSHRGQGLNEQFF.

This clonotype was recorded many times. The chain carries TRBV19 and TRBJ2-4; D is ambiguous. CDR1 LNHDA and CDR2 SQIVND come from the germline V gene (reference sequence). V dropped 3 bases and J dropped 5 bases, with 11 bases sitting between them. The CDR3 consists of 14 residues. CDR3 residues: CASSIEFPQNIQYF. DNA for the CDR3: TGTGCCAGTAGTATCGAGTTTCCGCAAAACATTCAGTACTTC. The entire variable domain, with the rest obtained from reference TRBV19 and TRBJ2-4, is as follows: DGGITQSPKYLFRKEGQNVTLSCEQNLNHDAMYWYRQDPGQGLRLIYYSQIVNDFQKGDIAEGYSVSREKKESFPLTVTSAQKNPTAFYLCASSIEFPQNIQYFGAGTRLSVL.

At least ten counts were recorded for this clonotype. The chain employs TRBV7-9 and TRBJ2-1; tentative D call: TRBD1 (6 bases). The CDR3 runs to 15 residues. Germline values: CDR1 SEHNR, CDR2 FQNEAQ (reference sequence). The V gene lost 3 bases and the J gene lost 8 bases, with 17 bases spanning the gap. The CDR3 DNA reads TGTGCCAGCAGCTTGGGGACACTAGAAGTTGATGAGCAGTTCTTC. It codes for CASSLGTLEVDEQFF.

This clonotype was detected ten times or more. The rearrangement joins TRBV19 to TRBJ2-1; D is perhaps TRBD1 (6 bases). CDR1 and CDR2 from the germline V gene are LNHDA and SQIVND (reference sequence). The CDR3 consists of 13 residues. The ends were cut back, 0 bases at V and 7 bases at J, with 7 bases in the middle. Here the CDR3 reads CASSIDRGNEQFF. The CDR3, as DNA: TGTGCCAGTAGTATAGACAGGGGAAATGAGCAGTTCTTC. The full variable domain, with the rest looked up from reference TRBV19 and TRBJ2-1, is DGGITQSPKYLFRKEGQNVTLSCEQNLNHDAMYWYRQDPGQGLRLIYYSQIVNDFQKGDIAEGYSVSREKKESFPLTVTSAQKNPTAFYLCASSIDRGNEQFFGPGTRLTVL.

This clonotype was detected only a few times. The chain uses TRBV15 and TRBJ2-5, with TRBD2 identical over 15 bases. The CDR3 is made up of 15 amino acids. The V segment lost 3 bases and the J segment 5 bases; nucleotides outside the gene matches: 1. CDR1 is LNHNV and CDR2 is YYDKDF in the germline V gene (reference sequence). CDR3 DNA: TGTGCCACCAGCAGCGGGACTAGCGGGAGGGAGACCCAGTACTTC. This gives the protein CATSSGTSGRETQYF.

The chain has TRBV24-1 and TRBJ2-6, with TRBD1 identical over 9 bases. Germline V gene sequence: CDR1 KGHDR, CDR2 SFDVKD. After removal of 10 bases from V and 3 bases from J, the junction contained 9 bases not matched to a gene. The CDR3 is 16 amino acids. This chain's CDR3 is CATPGQGEFGANVLTF. CDR3 nucleotide sequence: TGTGCCACTCCGGGACAGGGTGAATTTGGGGCCAACGTCCTGACTTTC.

This clonotype was found many times. CDR3 sequence reads: CASSPQGEWTEAFF. The CDR3 bases are TGCGCCAGCAGCCCCCAGGGGGAATGGACTGAAGCTTTCTTT. The V gene is TRBV5-1, the J gene TRBJ1-1, with TRBD1 matching over 7 bases. CDR1 is SGHRS and CDR2 is YFSETQ in the germline V gene. Unmatched junction bases numbered 8, after V lost 4 bases and J lost 5 bases. The CDR3 runs to 14 residues.

This clonotype occurred a few times. The chain carries TRBV7-2 and TRBJ2-7; no firm D call. The V gene lost 5 bases and the J gene lost 4 bases, with 9 bases spanning the gap. CDR1 and CDR2 from the germline V gene are SGHTA and FQGNSA. The length of the CDR3 is 12 residues. The CDR3 region is CASSTDKYEQYF. The CDR3 nucleotides are TGTGCCAGCAGCACAGACAAGTACGAGCAGTACTTC. Using reference TRBV7-2 and TRBJ2-7 for the parts outside the CDR3, the full variable domain is GAGVSQSPSNKVTEKGKDVELRCDPISGHTALYWYRQSLGQGLEFLIYFQGNSAPDKSGLPSDRFSAERTGGSVSTLTIQRTQQEDSAVYLCASSTDKYEQYFGPGTRLTVT.

This clonotype has a handful of counts. The V call is TRBV12-3 or TRBV12-4, the J call TRBJ1-2; 8 bases are shared with TRBD1. Trimming took 6 bases from V and 3 from J; bases not matched to a gene: 6. This CDR3 has 14 amino acids. The CDR3 coding sequence is TGTGCCAGCAGATTACAGGGGGGGGACTATGGCTACACCTTC. The encoded protein is CASRLQGGDYGYTF.